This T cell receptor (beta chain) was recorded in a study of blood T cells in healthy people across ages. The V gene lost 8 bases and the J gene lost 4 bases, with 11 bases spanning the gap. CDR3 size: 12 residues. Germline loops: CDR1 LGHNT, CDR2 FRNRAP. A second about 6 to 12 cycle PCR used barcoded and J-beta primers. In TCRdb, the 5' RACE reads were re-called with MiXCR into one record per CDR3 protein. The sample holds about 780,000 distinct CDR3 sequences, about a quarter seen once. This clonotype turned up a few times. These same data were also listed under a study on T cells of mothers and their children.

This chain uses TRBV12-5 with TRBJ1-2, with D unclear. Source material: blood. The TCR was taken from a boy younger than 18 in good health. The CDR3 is CASSREAYGYTF. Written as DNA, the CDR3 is TGTGCTAGTTCACGGGAGGCCTATGGCTACACCTTC.